This TCR beta chain was recovered during a study of Ad26.COV2.S vaccination and SARS-CoV-2 variants. In the study overall: Intramuscularly, Ad26.COV2.S was given either once or twice, 56 days apart.

The CDR3 runs to 16 residues. Germline CDR1 MRHNA, CDR2 SNTAGT. With 2 bases removed from V and 0 bases from J, the gap between germline ends came to 13 bases. Whole-study results and caveats: The TCR-based breadth and depth measures might underestimate overall T cell responses.

With respect to this clone: Antigen: not known.

Method: immunoSEQ multiplex PCR; TCRdb's copy keeps in-frame clones and lacks some. The data contain hundreds of thousands of clones, roughly 87% of them singletons. Treatment specified: around 19 received Ad26.COV2.S at low or high dose, single or two shots; 5 received placebo; per-sample allocation not given. The samples date from day 63 after the first vaccine or placebo injection. In the vaccine, an Ad26 vector expressed the SARS-CoV-2 spike of the Wuhan strain. This receptor was taken from a person aged 18-60 years who received the Ad26.COV2.S COVID-19 vaccine or a placebo. The rearrangement links TRBV6-4 to TRBJ1-1; TRBD1 is a possible D gene (6 bases). The material sequenced was peripheral blood, taken in a trial of Ad26.COV2.S vaccine versus placebo. CDR3 in amino acids: CASSDRDTILNTEAFF. CDR3 coding DNA: TGTGCCAGCAGTGACCGGGACACAATTCTGAACACTGAAGCTTTCTTT.